This T cell receptor beta chain was captured in a study of T cell changes during pregnancy in multiple sclerosis. Data came from immunoSEQ multiplex PCR; TCRdb stores just in-frame clones and leaves some out. This table has roughly 57,000 clones, 90% appearing once. CDR3 length equals 15 residues. Germline loops: CDR1 SGHAT, CDR2 FQNNGV. Losses at the gene ends were 1 base for V and 3 bases for J; bases not matched to a gene: 6. This clonotype was sampled from a female donor with multiple sclerosis, enrolled in a pregnancy study. Here the sequenced sample was CD8+ T cells from peripheral blood mononuclear cells, taken before pregnancy. The chain carries TRBV11-2 and TRBJ2-7, with 7 bases that match TRBD1. CDR3 sequence: CASSLVTGAGYEQYF. DNA for the CDR3: TGTGCCAGCAGCTTAGTAACAGGGGCCGGCTACGAGCAGTACTTC.